These T cell receptor beta chains were read from a single sample in a study of blood T cells in healthy people across ages. Using its own MiXCR run on the 5' RACE reads, TCRdb lists one record per CDR3 protein. The data show around 280,000 distinct CDR3 sequences, 25% to 30% seen once. Sequenced: blood. The receptors derive from a woman aged 65 to 85 in good health. CDR3s leave out the opening cysteine and the closing phenylalanine or tryptophan. Fields, in order: V gene, J gene, CDR3 protein.

>TRBV2|TRBJ2-5
ASRVGLGETQY
>TRBV20-1|TRBJ2-3
SARVPSGGLLDTQY
>TRBV7-2|TRBJ2-3
ASTFSGPTDTQY
>TRBV7-9|TRBJ1-2
ASSPTTAPSGYT
>TRBV9|TRBJ1-3
ASSDPRESSSGNTIY
>TRBV20-1|TRBJ2-5
SARGTGLGETQY
>TRBV10-3|TRBJ2-3
AIMTEIKDTQY
>TRBV28|TRBJ2-1
ASKGGRVNEQF
>TRBV15|TRBJ1-4
ATSRGRDTRTNEKLF
>TRBV7-2|TRBJ2-5
ASSRGPGKETQY
>TRBV20-1|TRBJ1-4
SASQEGGEKLF
>TRBV12-3/TRBV12-4|TRBJ2-5
ASSFELAEETQY
>TRBV19|TRBJ2-1
ASGAGGSFSGEQF
>TRBV5-1|TRBJ2-3
ASSIRPGTTSDTQY
>TRBV5-1|TRBJ1-4
ASSLAGSREKLF
>TRBV11-2|TRBJ2-5
ASSLGSGGAKETQY
>TRBV20-1|TRBJ2-2
SASVDRTGGELF
>TRBV20-1|TRBJ1-1
SARVQGNTEAF
>TRBV7-2|TRBJ1-1
ASSLRGGGTEAF
>TRBV12-3/TRBV12-4|TRBJ1-1
ASSLGGAQGAIGTEAF
>TRBV28|TRBJ2-4
ASSPGGRGNIQY
>TRBV7-9|TRBJ1-5
ASSDGYNQPQH
>TRBV18|TRBJ2-1
ASSWDSSGRWDPAF
>TRBV29-1|TRBJ2-3
SVVPGPDTQY
>TRBV29-1|TRBJ2-3
STLGGAASTDTQY
>TRBV4-3|TRBJ2-6
ASSLTLYGANVLT
>TRBV5-1|NA
ASSLVVGEDYEQY
>TRBV28|TRBJ1-2
ASDNTGLGYT
>TRBV20-1|NA
SARNLLPRIRGNEQF
>TRBV29-1|TRBJ2-1
SVDRLRSGTYNEQF
>TRBV12-3/TRBV12-4|TRBJ1-4
ASSLPGGGEKLF
>TRBV3-1|TRBJ1-1
ASSLGQGITEAF
>TRBV20-1|NA
SAGGGSVGEQF
>TRBV29-1|TRBJ2-6
SGYRPGANVLT
>TRBV7-2|TRBJ2-5
ASSTLAGGREETQY
>TRBV28|TRBJ2-5
ASSLLQGQETQY
>TRBV18|TRBJ1-1
ASSPQTENTEAF
>TRBV6-1|TRBJ2-6
ASSDASAGANVLT
>TRBV4-3|TRBJ2-5
ASSQERTETQY
>TRBV7-6|TRBJ2-2
ASSLDPATGELF
>TRBV6-1|TRBJ1-1
ASSEPRIAVTEAF
>TRBV7-3|TRBJ2-7
ASSLQKVGEQY
>TRBV18|TRBJ2-7
ASSPWTGGDEQY
>TRBV29-1|TRBJ1-1
SVPRDGAYTEAF
>TRBV6-1|TRBJ1-2
ASTDTRTRYGYT
>TRBV20-1|TRBJ1-5
SAAMRVGGNQPQH
>TRBV28|TRBJ2-7
ASSLYSSYEQY